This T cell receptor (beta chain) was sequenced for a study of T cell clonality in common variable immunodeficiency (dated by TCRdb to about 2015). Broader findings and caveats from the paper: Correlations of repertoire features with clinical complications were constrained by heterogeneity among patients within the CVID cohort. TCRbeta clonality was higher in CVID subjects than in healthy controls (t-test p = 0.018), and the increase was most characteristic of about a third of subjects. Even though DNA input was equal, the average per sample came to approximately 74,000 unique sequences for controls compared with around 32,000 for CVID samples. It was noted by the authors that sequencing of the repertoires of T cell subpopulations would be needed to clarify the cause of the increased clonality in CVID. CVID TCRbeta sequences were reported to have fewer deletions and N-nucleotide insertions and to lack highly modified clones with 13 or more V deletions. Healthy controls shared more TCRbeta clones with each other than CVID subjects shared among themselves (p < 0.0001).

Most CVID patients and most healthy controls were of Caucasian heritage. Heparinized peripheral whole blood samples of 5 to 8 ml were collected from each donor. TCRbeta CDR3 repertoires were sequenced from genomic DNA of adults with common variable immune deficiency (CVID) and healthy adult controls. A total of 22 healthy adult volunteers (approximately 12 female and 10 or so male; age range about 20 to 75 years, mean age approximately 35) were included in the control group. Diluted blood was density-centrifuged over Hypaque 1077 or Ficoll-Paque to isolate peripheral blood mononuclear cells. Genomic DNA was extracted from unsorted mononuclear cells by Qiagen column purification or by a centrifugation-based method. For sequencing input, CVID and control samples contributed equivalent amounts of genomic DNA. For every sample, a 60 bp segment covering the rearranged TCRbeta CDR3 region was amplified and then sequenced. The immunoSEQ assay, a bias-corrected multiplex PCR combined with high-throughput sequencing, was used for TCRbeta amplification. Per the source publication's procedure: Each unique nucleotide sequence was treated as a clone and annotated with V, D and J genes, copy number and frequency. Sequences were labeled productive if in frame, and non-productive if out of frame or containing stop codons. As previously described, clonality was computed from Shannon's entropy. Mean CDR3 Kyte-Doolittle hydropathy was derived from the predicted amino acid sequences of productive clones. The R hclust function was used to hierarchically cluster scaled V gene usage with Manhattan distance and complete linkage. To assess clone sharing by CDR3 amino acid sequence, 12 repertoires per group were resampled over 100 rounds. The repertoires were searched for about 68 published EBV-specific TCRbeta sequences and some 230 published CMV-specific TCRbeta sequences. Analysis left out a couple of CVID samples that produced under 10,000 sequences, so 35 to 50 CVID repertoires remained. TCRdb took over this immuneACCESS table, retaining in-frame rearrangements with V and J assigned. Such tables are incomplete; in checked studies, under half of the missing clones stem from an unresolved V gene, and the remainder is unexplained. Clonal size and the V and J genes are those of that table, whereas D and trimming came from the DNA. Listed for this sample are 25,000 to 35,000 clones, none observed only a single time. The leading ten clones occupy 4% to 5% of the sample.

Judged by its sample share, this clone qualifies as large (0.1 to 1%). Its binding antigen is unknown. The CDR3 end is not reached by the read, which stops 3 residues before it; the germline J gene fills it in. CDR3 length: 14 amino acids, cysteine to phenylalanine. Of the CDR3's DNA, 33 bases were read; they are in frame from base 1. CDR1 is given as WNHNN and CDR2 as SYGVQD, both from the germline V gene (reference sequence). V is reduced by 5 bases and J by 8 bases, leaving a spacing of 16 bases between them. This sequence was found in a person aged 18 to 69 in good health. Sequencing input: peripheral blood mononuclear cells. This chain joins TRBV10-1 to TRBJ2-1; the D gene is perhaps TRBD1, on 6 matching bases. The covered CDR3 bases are TGCGCCAGCAGTCGCACAGGGCCGATGGATGAG. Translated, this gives CASSRTGPMDE. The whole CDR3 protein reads CASSRTGPMDEQFF.